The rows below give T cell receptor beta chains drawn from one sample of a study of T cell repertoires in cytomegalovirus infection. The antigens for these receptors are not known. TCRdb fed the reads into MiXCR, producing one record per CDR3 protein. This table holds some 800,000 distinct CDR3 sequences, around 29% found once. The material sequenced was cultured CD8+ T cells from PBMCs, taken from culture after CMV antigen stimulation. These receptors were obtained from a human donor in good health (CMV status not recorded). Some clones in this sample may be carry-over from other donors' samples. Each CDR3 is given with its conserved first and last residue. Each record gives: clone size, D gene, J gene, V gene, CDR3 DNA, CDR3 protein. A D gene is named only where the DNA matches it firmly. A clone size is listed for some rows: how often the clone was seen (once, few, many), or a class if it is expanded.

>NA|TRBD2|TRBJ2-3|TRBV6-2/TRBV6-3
TGTGCCAGCAGTTGGACTAGCGGGGAAATCGGGACAGATACGCAGTATTTT
CASSWTSGEIGTDTQYF
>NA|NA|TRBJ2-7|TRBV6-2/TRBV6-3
TGTGCCAGCAGTTACGCCGTCGTCGGCTACGATCAGTACTTC
CASSYAVVGYDQYF
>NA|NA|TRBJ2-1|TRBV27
TGTGCCAGCAGTTCCCCCGGGCTCGAGCAGTTCTTC
CASSSPGLEQFF
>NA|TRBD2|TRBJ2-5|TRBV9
TGTGCCAGCAGCAATCGGGCTAGCGGCAAACAAGAGACCCAGTACTTC
CASSNRASGKQETQYF
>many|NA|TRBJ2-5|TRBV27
TGTGCCAGCTCACCCGACTACTACCAAGAGACCCAGTACTTC
CASSPDYYQETQYF
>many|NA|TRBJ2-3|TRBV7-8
TGTGCCAGCAGCTTAGCTTTGAGCGACCCGGAGGGAGATACGCAGTATTTT
CASSLALSDPEGDTQYF
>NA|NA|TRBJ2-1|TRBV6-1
TGTGCCAGCAGTTCGGGTGGCGGCCCTAATGAGCAGTTCTTC
CASSSGGGPNEQFF
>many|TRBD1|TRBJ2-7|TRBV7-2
TGTGCCAGCAGCTTATCGGGGACAGGCGGTGACGAGCAGTACTTC
CASSLSGTGGDEQYF
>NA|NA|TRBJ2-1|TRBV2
TGTGCCAGCAGTGAAGAAACAGCGAGCTCCTACAATGAGCAGTTCTTC
CASSEETASSYNEQFF
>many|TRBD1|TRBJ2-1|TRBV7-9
TGTGCCAGCAGCTCCCCTGACAGGGTCCCTGGCTATGAGCAGTTCTTC
CASSSPDRVPGYEQFF
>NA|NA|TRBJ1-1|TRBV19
TGTGCCAGTATGCCCTCCTCCGGGGCAAACACTGAAGCTTTCTTT
CASMPSSGANTEAFF
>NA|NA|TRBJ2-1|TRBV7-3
TGTGCCAGCAGCTTAGGGGTTGGGATCTCCAATGAGCAGTTCTTC
CASSLGVGISNEQFF
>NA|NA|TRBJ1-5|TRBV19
TGTGCCAGTAGTATAATAACTGTGGCAGTGAATCAGCCCCAGCATTTT
CASSIITVAVNQPQHF
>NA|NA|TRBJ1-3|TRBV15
TGTGCCACCAGCAGAGATGAAGGCAGGGTGGGAAACACCATATATTTT
CATSRDEGRVGNTIYF
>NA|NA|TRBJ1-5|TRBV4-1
TGCGCCAGCCGTGGACCAGATAGCAATCAGCCCCAGCATTTT
CASRGPDSNQPQHF
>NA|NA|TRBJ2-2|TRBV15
TGTGCCACCAGCACTTGGGGCACGAACACCGGGGAGCTGTTTTTT
CATSTWGTNTGELFF
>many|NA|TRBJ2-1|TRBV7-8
TGTGCCAGCAGCTTAGACGATTCCTTAGCCAATGAGCAGTTCTTC
CASSLDDSLANEQFF
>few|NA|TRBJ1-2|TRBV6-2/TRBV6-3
TGTGCCAGCCGAGCAGGGTATGACGACTATGGCTACACCTTC
CASRAGYDDYGYTF
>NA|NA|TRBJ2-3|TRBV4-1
TGCGCCAGCAGCCAAGAAGGGGTTCCCTCAGATACGCAGTATTTT
CASSQEGVPSDTQYF
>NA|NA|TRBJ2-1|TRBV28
TGTGCCAGCAGTTTGAGAGGGTTTTTCAATGAGCAGTTCTTC
CASSLRGFFNEQFF
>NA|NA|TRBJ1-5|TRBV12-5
TGTGCTAGTGGTTTGGATCGTATCTCCGCTGATGACAGTCCCTATCAGCCCCAGCATTTT
CASGLDRISADDSPYQPQHF
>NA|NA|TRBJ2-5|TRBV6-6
TGTGCCAGCAGTTACTGGGCAGATGAGACCCAGTACTTC
CASSYWADETQYF
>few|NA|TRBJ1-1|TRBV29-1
TGCAGCGTTGCCGGGGTAGTGAACACTGAAGCTTTCTTT
CSVAGVVNTEAFF
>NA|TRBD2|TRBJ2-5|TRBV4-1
TGCGCCAGCAGCCAAGGGACTAGCGGGGGGTTGCAAGAGACCCAGTACTTC
CASSQGTSGGLQETQYF
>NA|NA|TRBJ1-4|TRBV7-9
TGTGCCAGCAGCCCCCTAACAGGGCGCTGGGATGAAAAACTGTTTTTT
CASSPLTGRWDEKLFF
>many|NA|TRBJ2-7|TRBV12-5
TGTGCTAGTGGTTATGGAGTAGGATACGAGCAGTACTTC
CASGYGVGYEQYF
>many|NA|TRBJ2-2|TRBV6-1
TGTGCCACCAGCCCCGCGACAGGCTACACCGGGGAGCTGTTTTTT
CATSPATGYTGELFF
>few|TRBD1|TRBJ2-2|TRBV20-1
TGCAGTGCTATAGACAGGGGATTCCTTTATGCCACCGGGGAGCTGTTTTTT
CSAIDRGFLYATGELFF
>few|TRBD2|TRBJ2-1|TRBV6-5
TGTGCTACACGGGAGGTTGAGCAGTTCTTC
CATREVEQFF
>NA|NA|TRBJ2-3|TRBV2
TGTGCCAGCCTTACGAGGATCACAGATACGCAGTATTTT
CASLTRITDTQYF
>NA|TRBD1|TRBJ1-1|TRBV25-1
TGTGCCAGCAGTGAGTGGACAGGGTTGAACACTGAAGCTTTCTTT
CASSEWTGLNTEAFF
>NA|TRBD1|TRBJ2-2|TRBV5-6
TGTGCCAGCAGAGTAACAGGGGACACCGGGGAGCTGTTTTTT
CASRVTGDTGELFF
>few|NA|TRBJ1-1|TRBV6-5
TGTGCCAGCTCTCATAGGGGGAAGAACACTGAAGCTTTCTTT
CASSHRGKNTEAFF
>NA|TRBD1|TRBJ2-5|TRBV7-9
TGTGCCAGCAGCTTAAAACAGTCCTGGGACAGGAACGAAGAGACCCAGTACTTC
CASSLKQSWDRNEETQYF
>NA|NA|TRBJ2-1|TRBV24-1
TGTGCCACCAGTGATTTGCAGGGAGGCAATGAGCAGTTCTTC
CATSDLQGGNEQFF
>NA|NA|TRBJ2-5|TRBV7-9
TGTGCCAGCAGTCATAACTTCCAAGAGACCCAGTACTTC
CASSHNFQETQYF
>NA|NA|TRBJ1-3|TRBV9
TGTGCCAGCAGCGTAGACTGGGAGAGGGGCGACTCTGGAAACACCATATATTTT
CASSVDWERGDSGNTIYF
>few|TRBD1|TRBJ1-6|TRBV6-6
TGTGCCAGCTTACAGGGGGGTTCACCCCTCCACTTT
CASLQGGSPLHF
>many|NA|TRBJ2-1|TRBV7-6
TGTGCCAGCAGCCCAGGGTACGGGGTAATCAATGAGCAGTTCTTC
CASSPGYGVINEQFF
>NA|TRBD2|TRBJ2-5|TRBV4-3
TGCGCCAGCAGCCAAGGGTCAGCGGGGGCGGGGGAGACCCAGTACTTC
CASSQGSAGAGETQYF
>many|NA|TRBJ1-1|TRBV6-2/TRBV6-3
TGTGCCAGCAGTTACACCCGCACTGAAGCTTTCTTT
CASSYTRTEAFF
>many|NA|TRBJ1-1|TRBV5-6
TGTGCCAGCAGCTTTGGATCGGGGGACACTGAAGCTTTCTTT
CASSFGSGDTEAFF